This T cell receptor beta chain was profiled in a study of blood T cell repertoires in COVID-19. This CDR3 has 14 amino acids. Germline V gene lookup returns CDR1 MDHEN and CDR2 SYDVKM. V gave up 5 bases and J gave up 4 bases, with 14 bases separating them. Sequencing used immunoSEQ multiplex PCR; TCRdb keeps in-frame clones, though not all of them. Among roughly 220,000 clones listed, just over 85% were seen once. Clinical history reported by participants formed the basis on which cohorts were assigned. This clonotype originated in a woman aged 50 to 65 with acute COVID-19. The sequenced material came from PBMCs or T cells enriched from blood (not recorded which). The J gene is TRBJ1-1, the V gene TRBV28; D unclear. In DNA, the CDR3 is TGTGCCAGCAGTCTCTGGGGTCGGGGCACTGAAGCTTTCTTT. Its protein product is CASSLWGRGTEAFF.